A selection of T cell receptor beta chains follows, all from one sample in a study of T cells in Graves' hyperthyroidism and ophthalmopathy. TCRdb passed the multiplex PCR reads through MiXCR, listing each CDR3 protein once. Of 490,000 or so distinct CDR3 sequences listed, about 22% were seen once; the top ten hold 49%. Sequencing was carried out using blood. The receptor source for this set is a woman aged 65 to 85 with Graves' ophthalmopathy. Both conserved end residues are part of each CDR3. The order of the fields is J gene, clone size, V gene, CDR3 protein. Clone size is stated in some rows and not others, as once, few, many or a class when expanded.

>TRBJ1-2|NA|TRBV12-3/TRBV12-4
CASSGTGVHYGYTF
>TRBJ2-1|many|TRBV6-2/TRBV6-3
CASSYSGREFDEQFF
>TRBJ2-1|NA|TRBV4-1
CASRYRDRGPNEQFF
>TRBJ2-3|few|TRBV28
CASSSEGAPTDTQYF
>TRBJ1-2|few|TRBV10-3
CAISEGQGASYGYTF
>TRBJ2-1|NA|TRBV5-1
CASSFEGNNEQFF
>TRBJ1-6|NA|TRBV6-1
CASQEAKWSNNSPLHF
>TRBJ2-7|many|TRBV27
CASSLSRLAGDVYEQYF
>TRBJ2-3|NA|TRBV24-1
CATASLGRPSFTDTQYF
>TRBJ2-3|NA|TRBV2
CASSEFGPPNTDTQYF
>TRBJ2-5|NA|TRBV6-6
CASSYRREETQYF
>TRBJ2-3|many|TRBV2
CASRRTSTDTQYF
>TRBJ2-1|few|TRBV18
CASSPWTGPGGEQFF
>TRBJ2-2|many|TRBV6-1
CASGAANTGELFF